Here is one TCR beta chain with its context. Its antigen remains unidentified. This specimen belongs to a study of beta chain features in type 1 diabetes. About the research overall: No patient-donor differences in age, gender, total cells or subset yield.

Study outcomes and limitations: Naive, central memory and Treg TCRB repertoires seemed to resemble each other more closely in patients than they did in healthy donors. Moderate but significant shortening of TCRB CDR3s was recorded in all four CD4+ subsets from Type 1 diabetes patients.

The germline V gene has CDR1 SGHNT and CDR2 YYREEE (reference sequence). This CDR3 spans 15 amino acids. The junction had 7 bases not matched to a gene; V was cut back by 3 bases and J by 4 bases. One heparinised blood draw, averaging approximately 120 mL, came from each donor. Central memory, naive, regulatory and stem cell-like memory CD4+ cells were sorted by CD45RO/CCR7/CD25/CD127/CD95/CD27. Since all of the isolated RNA was reverse transcribed, expressed TCRB transcripts were what got sequenced. Repertoires were generated with immunoSEQ multiplex PCR, while TCRdb's copy carries only in-frame clones and drops some. Here the sample spans 40,000 to 65,000 clones, 60% to 70% being singletons.

This receptor was obtained from a woman aged 25 to 39 with type 1 diabetes. Sequenced sample: stem cell memory CD4+ T cells from blood. The chain has TRBV5-4 and TRBJ1-5; 7 nucleotides agree with TRBD1. The CDR3 here is CASSSGGTDNQPQHF. The DNA of the CDR3 is TGTGCCAGCAGCTCTGGCGGGACAGATAATCAGCCCCAGCATTTT.